This T cell receptor (beta chain) was sequenced during a study of cytomegalovirus exposure and HLA in healthy donors. Both 60 Vbeta primers and 13 Jbeta primers went into the PCR. Produced via immunoSEQ multiplex PCR; TCRdb's table is partial and in-frame only. The table has about 200,000 clones, about 80% seen once; the top ten hold 0.63%. Germline loops: CDR1 SGHRS, CDR2 YFSETQ. The V segment lost 3 bases and the J segment 6 bases; nucleotides outside the gene matches: 7. This CDR3 region has 14 residues. Overall study findings and caveats: Further analysis was carried out later, and it showed several of the most significant clusters appearing linked to common viral pathogens. DRB1 had the most TCR associations and HLA-C the fewest, a later analysis found, with rates varying by HLA locus. Within a later analysis, the majority of CMV-associated TCR beta chains appeared HLA-restricted.

Regarding this clone: Its specificity is unknown.

The sample was PBMCs. The chain is built from TRBV5-1 and TRBJ2-3; 7 nucleotides agree with TRBD2. The TCR originated in a man in his late teens or twenties in good health and CMV-seronegative. The CDR3 DNA reads TGCGCCAGCAGCTCGGGGACTAATCGGGATACGCAGTATTTT. Translation gives CASSSGTNRDTQYF.